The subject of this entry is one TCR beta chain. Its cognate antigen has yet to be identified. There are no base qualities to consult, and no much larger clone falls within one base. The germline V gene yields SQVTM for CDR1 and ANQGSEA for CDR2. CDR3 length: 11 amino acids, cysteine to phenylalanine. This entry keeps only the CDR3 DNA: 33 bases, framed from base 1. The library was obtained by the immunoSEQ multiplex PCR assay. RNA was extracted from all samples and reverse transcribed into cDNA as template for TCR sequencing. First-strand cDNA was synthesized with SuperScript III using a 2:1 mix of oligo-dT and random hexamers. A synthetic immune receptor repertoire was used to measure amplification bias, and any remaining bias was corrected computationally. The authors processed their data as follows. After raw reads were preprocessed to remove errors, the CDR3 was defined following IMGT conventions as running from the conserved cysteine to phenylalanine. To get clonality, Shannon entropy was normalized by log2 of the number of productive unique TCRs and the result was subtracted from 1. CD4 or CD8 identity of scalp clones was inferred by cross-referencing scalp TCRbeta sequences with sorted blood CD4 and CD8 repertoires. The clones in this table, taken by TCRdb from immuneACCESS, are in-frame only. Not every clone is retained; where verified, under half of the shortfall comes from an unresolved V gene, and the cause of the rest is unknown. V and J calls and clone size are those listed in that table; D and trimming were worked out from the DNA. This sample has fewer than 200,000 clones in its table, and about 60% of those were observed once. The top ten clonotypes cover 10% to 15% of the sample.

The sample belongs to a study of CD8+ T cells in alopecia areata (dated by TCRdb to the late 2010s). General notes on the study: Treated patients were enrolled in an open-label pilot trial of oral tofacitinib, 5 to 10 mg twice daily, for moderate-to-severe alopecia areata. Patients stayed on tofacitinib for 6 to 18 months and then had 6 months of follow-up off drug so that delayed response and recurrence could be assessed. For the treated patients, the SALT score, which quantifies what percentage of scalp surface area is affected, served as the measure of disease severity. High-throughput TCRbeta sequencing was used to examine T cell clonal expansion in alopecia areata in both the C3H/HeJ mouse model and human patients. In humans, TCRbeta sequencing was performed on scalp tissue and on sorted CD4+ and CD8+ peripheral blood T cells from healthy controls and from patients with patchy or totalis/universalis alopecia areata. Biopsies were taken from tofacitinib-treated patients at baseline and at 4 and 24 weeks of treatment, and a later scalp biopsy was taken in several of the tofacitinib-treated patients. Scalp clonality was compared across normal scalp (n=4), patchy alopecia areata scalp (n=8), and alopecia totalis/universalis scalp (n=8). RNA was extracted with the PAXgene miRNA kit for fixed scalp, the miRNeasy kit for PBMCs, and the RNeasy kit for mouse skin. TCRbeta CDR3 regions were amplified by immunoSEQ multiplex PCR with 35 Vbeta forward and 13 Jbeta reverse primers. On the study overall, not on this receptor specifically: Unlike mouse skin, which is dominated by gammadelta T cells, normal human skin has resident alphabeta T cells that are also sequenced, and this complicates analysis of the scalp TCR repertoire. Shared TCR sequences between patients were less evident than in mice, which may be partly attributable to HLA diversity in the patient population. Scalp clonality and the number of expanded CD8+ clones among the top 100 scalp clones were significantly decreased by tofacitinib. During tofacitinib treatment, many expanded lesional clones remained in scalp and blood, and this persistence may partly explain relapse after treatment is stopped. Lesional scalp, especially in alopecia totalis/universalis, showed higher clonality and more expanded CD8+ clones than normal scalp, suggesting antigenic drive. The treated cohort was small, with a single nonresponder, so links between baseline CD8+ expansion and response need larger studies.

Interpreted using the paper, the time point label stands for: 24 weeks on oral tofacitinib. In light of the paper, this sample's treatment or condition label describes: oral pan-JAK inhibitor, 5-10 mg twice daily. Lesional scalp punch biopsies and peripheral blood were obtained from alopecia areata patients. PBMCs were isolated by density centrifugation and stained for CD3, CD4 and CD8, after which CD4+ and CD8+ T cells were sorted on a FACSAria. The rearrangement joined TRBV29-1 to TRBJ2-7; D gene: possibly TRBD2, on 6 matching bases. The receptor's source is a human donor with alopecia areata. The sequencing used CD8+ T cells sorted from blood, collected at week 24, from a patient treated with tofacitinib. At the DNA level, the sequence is TGCACCGCCGGGGGATCCAACGAGCAGTACTTC. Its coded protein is CTAGGSNEQYF.